The 11 T cell receptor beta chains in this list originate from one sample, sequenced in a study of control samples from healthy donors and cancer patients. The table came from immunoSEQ multiplex PCR; TCRdb's copy has only in-frame clones and leaves some out. This table has approximately 100,000 clones, about 89% appearing once. The specimen sequenced was blood. These receptors were taken from a woman aged 45 to 65 in good health.

The gene calls are TRBV6-4 and TRBJ2-7; tentative D call: TRBD1 (5 bases). CDR3 length equals 13 residues. Germline V gene sequence: CDR1 MRHNA, CDR2 SNTAGT. V was trimmed by 3 bases and J by 2 bases, leaving 8 bases between them. CDR3 coding DNA: TGTGCCAGCAGTGATGGGGCCCCCTACGAGCAGTACGTC. Encoded protein: CASSDGAPYEQYV.

The DNA of the CDR3 is TGTGCCTGGAGTGTGGGGCGGGGCTATGGCTACACCTTC. Its translation is CAWSVGRGYGYTF. The J gene is TRBJ1-2, the V gene TRBV30; D might be TRBD1 (5 bases). CDR3 size: 13 residues. V gave up 0 bases and J gave up 4 bases, with 9 bases separating them. Germline V lookup: CDR1 GTSNPN, CDR2 SVGIG (reference sequence).

The chain is built from TRBV7-2 and TRBJ2-5, with 10 bases identical to TRBD2. Losses at the gene ends were 8 bases for V and 5 bases for J; bases not matched to a gene: 17. Germline V lookup: CDR1 SGHTA, CDR2 FQGNSA. The CDR3 sequence is 17 residues long. DNA for the CDR3: TGTGCCAGCTCCGGGGAACTAGCGGGATTGGGGGTGGAGACCCAGTACTTC. It codes for CASSGELAGLGVETQYF.

V gene TRBV6-5 combines with J gene TRBJ2-7; 9 positions agree with TRBD1. Germline V gives CDR1 MNHEY, CDR2 SVGAGI. This CDR3 region has 13 residues. The ends lost 6 bases at V and 7 bases at J; junction bases unmatched: 7. The CDR3 region is CASSRDRVGEQYV. CDR3 DNA sequence: TGTGCCAGCAGCAGGGACAGGGTGGGGGAGCAGTACGTC.

This clone showed up just a few times. The chain has TRBV18 and TRBJ2-1; 11 nucleotides line up with TRBD2. CDR1 is KGHSH and CDR2 is LQKENI in the germline V gene. V lost 3 bases and J lost 4; bases outside the gene matches: 14. This CDR3 has 19 residues. The CDR3 protein is CASSPTSGISYSSYNEQFF. The CDR3 nucleotides read TGTGCCAGCTCACCGACTAGCGGGATCTCCTATTCCTCTTACAATGAGCAGTTCTTC.

The rearrangement joins TRBV12-3 or TRBV12-4 to TRBJ1-1; D is perhaps TRBD1 (5 bases). CDR3 length: 11 residues. Trimming took 5 bases from V and 11 from J, leaving 12 bases between them. This CDR3 is CASSLQKGAFF. In DNA form, the CDR3 reads TGTGCCAGCAGTCTCCAAAAGGGGGCTTTCTTT.

The rearrangement uses TRBV18 and TRBJ2-1; 9 positions match TRBD2. Germline CDR1 and CDR2: KGHSH and LQKENI. This CDR3 region has 15 residues. V gave up 4 bases and J gave up 4 bases; unmatched junction bases: 5. The CDR3 here is CASSLTSGAYNEQFF. The CDR3 DNA is TGTGCCAGCTCACTGACTAGCGGAGCATACAATGAGCAGTTCTTC.

This clone was seen just once. The V gene is TRBV11-2, the J gene TRBJ2-7; no firm D call. Trimming removed 4 bases from V and 3 bases from J, with 13 bases in between. CDR1 is SGHAT, CDR2 FQNNGV, per germline. The CDR3 consists of 14 residues. The CDR3 sequence is CASSSYFDSYEQYF. CDR3 bases: TGTGCCAGCAGCTCGTACTTCGATAGCTACGAGCAGTACTTC.

The V and J genes are TRBV3-1 (or the pseudogene TRBV3-2) and TRBJ2-7; 7 bases are shared with TRBD2. Per germline, CDR1 LGHDT and CDR2 YNNKEL (reference sequence). The CDR3 is 13 residues long. V shed 5 bases, J shed 5 bases, and the junction held 6 bases outside the gene matches. The CDR3 reads CASSKRGRDEQYF. The CDR3 DNA is TGTGCCAGCAGCAAACGGGGGAGGGACGAGCAGTACTTC.

The chain combines TRBV29-1 with TRBJ1-2; TRBD1 is a possible D gene (6 bases). Germline V CDR1 and CDR2: SQVTM, ANQGSEA. V shed 7 bases and J shed 7 bases, with 16 bases lying between them. This CDR3 contains 12 residues. CDR3 region: CSGRWGDIGYTF. In DNA form, the CDR3 reads TGCAGCGGGCGCTGGGGGGACATTGGCTACACCTTC.

The chain joins TRBV5-4 to TRBJ2-1; D perhaps matches TRBD1 (6 bases). CDR1 and CDR2 from the germline V gene are SGHNT and YYREEE (reference sequence). The CDR3 covers 13 residues. The V end lost 4 bases, the J end lost 6 bases, and 11 bases lay between the germline ends. The CDR3 DNA sequence: TGTGCCAGCAGCCCTGACAGGCTCAATGAGCAGTTCTTC. It translates to CASSPDRLNEQFF.